The table lists the clone carrying this T cell receptor (beta chain) with a few counts. These data are taken from a study of blood T cell repertoires in COVID-19. Whole-study context: COVID-19 samples collected from the United States, Italy and Spain covered acute and convalescent phases. The analysed material was cDNA or gDNA that came from T cells, B-cell-depleted T cells, or PBMCs.

Germline V gene data show CDR1 as LGHNT and CDR2 as FRNRAP. The CDR3 has 12 residues. V was clipped by 6 bases and J by 5 bases, with 10 bases between them. Enrolled during active infection, Seattle patients were then followed longitudinally. Original processing methods: Amplifying reference gene primers gave estimates of nucleated cell counts. Profiling relied on immunoSEQ multiplex PCR, and the TCRdb table lists in-frame clones only, not all of them. V and J calls and clone size follow that table, whereas D and trimming were derived from the DNA. The repertoire includes about 250,000 clones, approximately 85% of them detected once, and 5% to 6.5% sits in the top ten.

Specimen: peripheral blood. The TCR sequence derives from a man between 50 and 59 years old with COVID-19, enrolled during active disease. This chain connects TRBV12-5 to TRBJ1-2; D not resolved. Here the CDR3 reads CASGTDGYGYTF. Here the CDR3 DNA reads TGTGCTAGTGGAACCGACGGGTATGGCTACACCTTC. Looking up the rest from reference TRBV12-5 and TRBJ1-2 gives the full variable domain: DARVTQTPRHKVTEMGQEVTMRCQPILGHNTVFWYRQTMMQGLELLAYFRNRAPLDDSGMPKDRFSAEMPDATLATLKIQPSEPRDSAVYFCASGTDGYGYTFGSGTRLTVV.